This TCR beta chain stems from a study of blood T cells in healthy people across ages. Whole-study results and caveats: Getting older went along with TCR beta diversity per million T cells dropping roughly linearly.

The V end lost 7 bases, the J end lost 2 bases, and 21 bases lay between the germline ends. This CDR3 spans 16 amino acids. Looked up from germline, CDR1 is SEHNR and CDR2 is FQNEAQ (reference sequence). A J-beta primer mix and a sample-barcoded 5' primer were used in a second PCR of roughly 7 to 12 cycles. Using its own MiXCR run on the 5' RACE reads, TCRdb lists one record per CDR3 protein. The sample has about 680,000 distinct CDR3 sequences, about 52% seen once; the top ten hold 30% to 35%. Of note for this clonotype: The antigen remains unidentified.

The origin of this receptor is a woman aged 60-75 years in good health. J is TRBJ2-7 and V is TRBV7-9; maybe TRBD2 (6 bases). Sequenced: blood. As DNA, the CDR3 is TGTGCCAGCAACGTGGGGGTCGGGCGGGAAACCTACGAGCAGTACTTC. It codes for CASNVGVGRETYEQYF.